A single sample is the source of the 17 T cell receptor beta chains below, sequenced in a study of cytomegalovirus exposure and HLA in healthy donors. TCRdb's table, derived via immunoSEQ multiplex PCR, lists solely in-frame clones and lacks some. The table lists about 130,000 clones, 90% to 95% of them singletons. Sequenced sample: PBMCs. These TCRs come from a woman aged 18-29 years in good health and CMV-seronegative.

The rearrangement links TRBV4-1 to TRBJ1-2; 7 nucleotides match TRBD1. Germline V lookup: CDR1 MGHRA, CDR2 YSYEKL. The CDR3 runs to 14 residues. V lost 4 bases to trimming and J lost 4 bases; unmatched junction nucleotides: 6. CDR3 in DNA: TGCGCCAGCAGCCCTTTGACAGGGCCCTATGGCTACACCTTC. Translation gives CASSPLTGPYGYTF.

In its sample, this clone was seen once. This sequence joins TRBV7-9 and TRBJ1-1, with D possibly being TRBD1 (5 bases). The length of the CDR3 is 13 residues. The germline gives CDR1 SEHNR, CDR2 FQNEAQ (reference sequence). Trimming pared 5 bases from V and 6 bases from J, leaving 13 bases between. In DNA form, the CDR3 reads TGTGCCAGCAGCCACTCATTGACAGCTGAAGCTTTCTTT. Translating it yields CASSHSLTAEAFF.

This clone appeared a single time. The chain employs TRBV5-8 and TRBJ1-2; 10 nucleotides match TRBD1. CDR3 length: 14 residues. Germline assignment: CDR1 SGHTS and CDR2 YDEGEE. V was pared by 3 bases and J by 7 bases, with 6 bases of the junction left unmatched. CDR3 nucleotides: TGTGCCAGCAGCTCGGGGACAGGGGTCCTTGGCTACACCTTC. Its translation: CASSSGTGVLGYTF.

As concerns this clone: Other DNA sequences in the same sample also yield this CDR3. J is TRBJ2-3 and V is TRBV5-1; D call uncertain. Per the germline V gene, CDR1 is SGHRS and CDR2 is YFSETQ. CDR3 length: 12 amino acids. V dropped 4 bases and J dropped 6 bases, with 9 bases sitting between them. The CDR3 spells CASSRSRDTQYF. Written as DNA, the CDR3 is TGCGCCAGCAGCCGATCGCGGGATACGCAGTATTTT.

V and J are TRBV28 and TRBJ2-7, with 8 bases aligning to TRBD1. The germline gives CDR1 MDHEN, CDR2 SYDVKM. The CDR3 loop spans 12 amino acids. V lost 4 bases to trimming and J lost 9 bases; unmatched junction nucleotides: 5. The CDR3 here is CASSSPGQAQYF. For the CDR3, the DNA is TGTGCCAGCAGTTCACCGGGACAGGCGCAGTACTTC. Full variable domain (outside the CDR3, taken from reference TRBV28 and TRBJ2-7): DVKVTQSSRYLVKRTGEKVFLECVQDMDHENMFWYRQDPGLGLRLIYFSYDVKMKEKGDIPEGYSVSREKKERFSLILESASTNQTSMYLCASSSPGQAQYFGPGTRLTVT.

The chain couples TRBV6-5 to TRBJ1-1, with D possibly matching TRBD1 (5 bases). The CDR3 runs 15 residues. Trimming stripped 5 bases from V and 4 bases from J, with 17 bases between. CDR1 and CDR2 (germline): MNHEY, SVGAGI. CDR3 residues: CASSPRGVLGTEAFF. The CDR3 DNA is TGTGCCAGCAGTCCCCGGGGGGTCCTGGGCACTGAAGCTTTCTTT.

V usage is TRBV6-1 and J usage is TRBJ2-7; a possible D gene is TRBD2 (6 bases). V dropped 6 bases and J dropped 5 bases, with 14 bases sitting between them. The CDR3 runs 13 residues. Germline V gene lookup returns CDR1 MNHNS and CDR2 SASEGT. As DNA, the CDR3 is TGTGCCAGCAGCGACCGCGGCGGGAACGAGCAGTACTTC. Its translation is CASSDRGGNEQYF.

The chain recombines TRBV28 with TRBJ2-2, with TRBD2 matching 7 bases. The CDR3 sequence is 17 residues long. Germline CDR1 and CDR2: MDHEN and SYDVKM. The ends lost 6 bases at V and 2 bases at J; junction bases unmatched: 12. CDR3 sequence: CASSRTRLAVNTGELFF. The DNA of the CDR3 is TGTGCCAGCAGCCGAACCCGACTAGCAGTAAACACCGGGGAGCTGTTTTTT.

The rearrangement uses TRBV5-1 and TRBJ2-3; D call uncertain. Per the germline V gene, CDR1 is SGHRS and CDR2 is YFSETQ. The CDR3 extends over 13 amino acids. Deletions cut 3 bases from V and 2 bases from J, with 7 bases between. The CDR3 loop reads CASSSTLTDTQYF. CDR3 bases: TGCGCCAGCAGCTCTACCCTCACAGATACGCAGTATTTT.

The chain carries TRBV27 and TRBJ2-7; 8 positions match TRBD2. V shed 6 bases, J shed 0 bases, and the junction held 7 bases outside the gene matches. The CDR3 runs to 15 residues. Per the germline V gene, CDR1 is MNHEY and CDR2 is SMNVEV (reference sequence). As DNA, the CDR3 is TGTGCCAGCAGGAAAGTAGCGGGAAGCTCCTACGAGCAGTACTTC. Its translation: CASRKVAGSSYEQYF.

This sequence joins TRBV9 and TRBJ1-2; possible D gene TRBD1, 5 bases. Deletions cut 2 bases from V and 6 bases from J, with 17 bases between. Germline CDR1 reads SGDLS; CDR2 reads YYNGEE. The CDR3 spans 15 residues. CDR3 DNA: TGTGCCAGCAGCGTGGGGTTACAGGTGCAGGATGGCTACACCTTC. It encodes CASSVGLQVQDGYTF.

In the case of this clone: A read error may account for a junction end that differs from germline. The V gene is TRBV2, the J gene TRBJ2-1, with no clear D. Germline CDR1 SNHLY, CDR2 FYNNEI. The CDR3 is 12 residues long. The CDR3 protein is CASSEARSGSVF. CDR3 in DNA: TGTGCCAGCAGTGAAGCGCGGAGTGGTTCGGTCTTC.

The CDR3 is CASRGSGYGYTF. CDR3 sequence (DNA): TGTGCCAGCCGGGGGTCGGGCTATGGCTACACCTTC. The J gene is TRBJ1-2, the V gene TRBV28; TRBD1 is a possible D gene (5 bases). The V and J ends lost 8 bases and 4 bases respectively, with 11 bases between them. The CDR3 totals 12 residues. The germline V gene has CDR1 MDHEN and CDR2 SYDVKM.

The rearrangement links TRBV9 to TRBJ2-3; D is perhaps TRBD2 (6 bases). Trimming took 0 bases from V and 0 from J, leaving 11 bases between them. The CDR3 loop spans 16 amino acids. Germline values: CDR1 SGDLS, CDR2 YYNGEE. The CDR3 bases are TGTGCCAGCAGCGTAGAGGGAGGACCTAGCACAGATACGCAGTATTTT. This translates into CASSVEGGPSTDTQYF.

The rearrangement joins TRBV28 to TRBJ2-7; 9 nucleotides agree with TRBD1. This CDR3 is 14 amino acids long. Per germline, CDR1 MDHEN and CDR2 SYDVKM. V was pared by 7 bases and J by 0 bases, with 4 bases of the junction left unmatched. The CDR3 sequence: CASKGQGNSYEQYF. CDR3 nucleotides: TGTGCCAGCAAGGGACAGGGCAACTCCTACGAGCAGTACTTC.

This chain uses TRBV7-9 with TRBJ1-2; 12 bases fit TRBD1. V shed 5 bases, J shed 2 bases, and the junction held 3 bases outside the gene matches. The V gene's germline CDR1 is SEHNR and CDR2 FQNEAQ (reference sequence). CDR3 length equals 15 residues. CDR3 residues: CASSLGTGGNYGYTF. CDR3 coding DNA: TGTGCCAGCAGCCTTGGGACAGGGGGCAACTATGGCTACACCTTC.

The V and J genes are TRBV6-6 and TRBJ1-2, with 8 bases aligning to TRBD1. V gave up 6 bases and J gave up 5 bases; unmatched junction bases: 8. CDR1 MNHNY and CDR2 SVGAGI come from the germline V gene (reference sequence). This CDR3 has 14 residues. CDR3 DNA sequence: TGTGCCAGCAGCTCCGGACAGGGCATATATGGCTACACCTTC. It yields the protein CASSSGQGIYGYTF.